Following are 31 T cell receptor beta chains from one sample sequenced in a study of T cells in Graves' hyperthyroidism and ophthalmopathy. There were TCR beta CDR3 regions amplified from RNA transcripts. Researchers ran a first-round RT-PCR on the TCR CDR3 using the HTBI primer set. One entry per CDR3 protein, called by TCRdb with MiXCR from the multiplex PCR reads. The sample carries 500,000 to 550,000 distinct CDR3 sequences, around 21% recorded once. The sequenced sample was blood. The receptors originated from a young man with Graves' hyperthyroidism.

This clonotype was seen a handful of times. A read error may explain this, as a much larger clone is one base away. This sequence joins TRBV12-3 or TRBV12-4 and TRBJ1-2; D is uncertain. The CDR3 contains 14 residues. V lost 2 bases and J 5 bases, leaving 12 bases between the germline ends. The CDR3 is CASSLFRTGYGYTF. The CDR3 DNA is TGTGCCAGCAGTTTATTCAGGACGGGGTATGGCTACACCTTC.

At least ten counts were recorded for this clonotype. The gene calls are TRBV6-1 and TRBJ1-2, with 9 bases identical to TRBD1. There are 14 residues in the CDR3. CDR1 is MNHNS and CDR2 is SASEGT in the germline V gene. The junction had 11 bases not matched to a gene; V was cut back by 9 bases and J by 6 bases. CDR3 sequence (DNA): TGTGCCAGTTACAGGGGGCGAGGGGAAAATGGCTACACCTTC. Translation gives CASYRGRGENGYTF.

This clonotype was seen more than once but under ten times. The chain combines TRBV4-1 with TRBJ2-5, with TRBD2 as a possible D gene (6 bases). The CDR3 covers 14 residues. In germline, CDR1 is MGHRA, CDR2 YSYEKL. Trimming cost V 4 bases and J 7 bases, with 16 bases left between them. CDR3: CASSRSRDLGTQYF. CDR3 nucleotides: TGCGCCAGCAGCCGCAGTCGGGACTTAGGGACCCAGTACTTC.

This clonotype occurred many times. This rearrangement joins TRBV6-1 to TRBJ2-5; 7 bases match TRBD1. Germline V gene sequence: CDR1 MNHNS, CDR2 SASEGT. The CDR3 runs 16 residues. V shed 0 bases, J shed 5 bases, and the junction held 9 bases outside the gene matches. CDR3 residues: CASSEADRVPGETQYF. The DNA for the CDR3 is TGTGCCAGCAGTGAAGCAGACAGGGTTCCGGGGGAGACCCAGTACTTC.

This clonotype was detected many times. V is TRBV10-1 and J is TRBJ2-7; 9 bases agree with TRBD1. V lost 11 bases and J lost 4; bases outside the gene matches: 15. Germline V gives CDR1 WNHNN, CDR2 SYGVQD (reference sequence). This CDR3 spans 15 amino acids. Here the CDR3 DNA reads TGCGCCGATCCGGAGAAGGGGGACAGGGCTTACGAGCAGTACTTC. Its translation is CADPEKGDRAYEQYF.

The table lists this clonotype with a few counts. The rearrangement uses TRBV5-1 and TRBJ2-7; 8 nucleotides match TRBD1. Trimming at V came to 3 bases and at J to 2 bases, leaving 7 bases not matched to a gene. The CDR3 runs to 15 residues. The V gene's germline CDR1 is SGHRS and CDR2 YFSETQ. The DNA for the CDR3 is TGCGCCAGCAGCTGTTTAGGACAGGGAACCTACGAGCAGTACTTC. It codes for CASSCLGQGTYEQYF.

This clonotype occurred many times. This chain uses TRBV12-3 or TRBV12-4 with TRBJ1-1; D gene unclear. Trimming stripped 6 bases from V and 5 bases from J, with 10 bases between. This CDR3 contains 12 residues. CDR3 residues: CASSPPRTEAFF. CDR3 nucleotide sequence: TGTGCCAGCAGCCCCCCCCGTACTGAAGCTTTCTTT.

This chain joins TRBV6-1 and TRBJ2-7, with D tentatively TRBD1 or TRBD2 (5 bases each). The CDR3 runs 12 residues. Germline V lookup: CDR1 MNHNS, CDR2 SASEGT. V gave up 2 bases and J gave up 9 bases, with 11 bases separating them. DNA of the CDR3: TGTGCCAGCAGTGAAACGGGGCACTGGCAGTACTTC. Translation: CASSETGHWQYF.

The rearrangement uses TRBV7-9 and TRBJ2-7; D remains unclear. In germline, CDR1 is SEHNR, CDR2 FQNEAQ (reference sequence). CDR3 length: 12 amino acids. V was shortened by 0 bases and J by 5 bases, with 5 bases between the two germline ends. The CDR3 DNA reads TGTGCCAGCAGCTTAGCCACACACGAGCAGTACTTC. This codes for CASSLATHEQYF.

This clonotype was detected once. This sequence may be a read error, since a much larger clone differs from it by one base. The chain is built from TRBV6-4 and TRBJ1-5, with TRBD1 as a possible D gene (5 bases). Germline-derived CDR1 and CDR2 are MRHNA and SNTAGT. CDR3 length equals 14 residues. CDR3 sequence reads: CATGRGYSNQPQRF. DNA of the CDR3: TGTGCCACGGGACGGGGTTATAGCAATCAGCCCCAGCGTTTT.

As for this clonotype: A much bigger clone sits one base away, suggesting this may be a read error. The CDR3 reads CASSLVWLRAGATQYF. In DNA, the CDR3 is TGTGCCAGCAGCTTAGTATGGTTGAGAGCCGGGGCGACCCAGTACTTC. V gene TRBV11-2 combines with J gene TRBJ2-5, with D perhaps assigned TRBD1 or TRBD2 (5 bases each). The CDR3 length is 16 residues. Germline loops: CDR1 SGHAT, CDR2 FQNNGV. Trimming removed 1 base from V and 7 bases from J, with 19 bases in between. Supplemented by reference TRBV11-2 and TRBJ2-5, the full variable domain reads EAGVAQSPRYKIIEKRQSVAFWCNPISGHATLYWYQQILGQGPKLLIQFQNNGVVDDSQLPKDRFSAERLKGVDSTLKIQPAKLEDSAVYLCASSLVWLRAGATQYFGPGTRLLVL.

This clonotype was picked up many times. At one of its ends the junction is not consistent with the germline gene, which may arise from a read error. The V and J genes are TRBV28 and TRBJ2-2; unclear D gene. The length of the CDR3 is 11 residues. Germline V gives CDR1 MDHEN, CDR2 SYDVKM. The CDR3: CTSSSSGELFF. CDR3 nucleotides: TGTACCAGCAGTTCCTCAGGGGAGCTGTTTTTT.

The sample holds a few counts of this clonotype. The chain links TRBV5-5 to TRBJ2-2, with 7 bases aligning to TRBD1. The germline CDR1 and CDR2 sequences are SGHKS and YYEKEE (reference sequence). V was pared by 3 bases and J by 6 bases, with 5 bases of the junction left unmatched. This CDR3 contains 14 residues. As DNA, the CDR3 is TGTGCCAGCAGCTCTCCGACAGGGTCCGGGGAGCTGTTTTTT. It is translated as CASSSPTGSGELFF.

This clonotype was detected ten times or more. V gene TRBV12-3 or TRBV12-4 combines with J gene TRBJ2-2; D not certain. Trimming took 6 bases from V and 0 from J, leaving 14 bases between them. The CDR3 contains 16 residues. CDR3 sequence (DNA): TGTGCCAGCAGCGAAGGACGCCTCTCGAACACCGGGGAGCTGTTTTTT. Protein product: CASSEGRLSNTGELFF.

This clonotype was observed many times. The chain is built from TRBV12-3 or TRBV12-4 and TRBJ1-1, with D possibly matching TRBD1 (6 bases). The CDR3 contains 13 residues. V dropped 7 bases and J dropped 1 base, with 10 bases sitting between them. In DNA form, the CDR3 reads TGTGCCAGCACCAAACAGGGGAACACTGAAGCTTTCTTT. Protein: CASTKQGNTEAFF.

The chain employs TRBV20-1 and TRBJ1-6; the match to TRBD1 covers 8 bases. The CDR3 has 13 residues. V trimming: 5 bases; J trimming: 11 bases; junction bases outside the gene matches: 8. CDR1 is DFQATT and CDR2 is SNEGSKA in the germline V gene (reference sequence). CDR3 nucleotide sequence: TGCAGTGCTTCCCGGACAGGGCAGGCACCCCTCCACTTT. Translation: CSASRTGQAPLHF.

The CDR3, as DNA: TGTGCCAGCAGCTGGACAGGGCACGTCTCTGGAAACACCATATATTTT. Residues: CASSWTGHVSGNTIYF. The chain links TRBV12-3 or TRBV12-4 to TRBJ1-3; 8 bases are shared with TRBD1. Germline trimming cut 6 bases from V and 0 bases from J; bases unmatched to any gene: 7. The CDR3 extends over 16 amino acids.

This clonotype has at least ten counts. The gene calls are TRBV19 and TRBJ1-1, with unresolved D. V was cut by 10 bases and J by 1 base, with 7 bases left in between. This CDR3 contains 11 residues. Germline CDR1 reads LNHDA; CDR2 reads SQIVND (reference sequence). CDR3 DNA sequence: TGTGCCACCGCAGGGAACACTGAAGCTTTCTTT. The encoded protein is CATAGNTEAFF.

This clonotype occurred many times. The CDR3 DNA sequence: TGTGCCAGCAGTTACAGGGAAGTTGACTATGGCTACACCTTC. As protein: CASSYREVDYGYTF. V is TRBV6-5 and J is TRBJ1-2; no reliable D call. Germline CDR1 and CDR2: MNHEY and SVGAGI. CDR3 length: 14 residues. The V end lost 2 bases, the J end lost 3 bases, and 10 bases lay between the germline ends.

This clonotype was detected many times. The rearrangement links TRBV12-3 or TRBV12-4 to TRBJ2-4, with unresolved D. CDR3 size: 12 residues. The V and J ends lost 3 bases and 1 base respectively, with 1 base between them. The CDR3 DNA sequence: TGTGCCAGCAGTTTCGCCAAAAACATTCAGTACTTC. Encoded protein: CASSFAKNIQYF.

This clonotype was counted many times. The J gene is TRBJ2-7, the V gene TRBV12-3 or TRBV12-4; D possibly corresponds to TRBD2 (6 bases). V was trimmed by 8 bases and J by 2 bases, leaving 13 bases between them. The CDR3 spans 13 residues. The CDR3 sequence is CASATGTAYEQYF. The CDR3 coding sequence is TGTGCCAGCGCAACCGGGACTGCCTACGAGCAGTACTTC.

This clonotype was observed at least ten times. The rearrangement joins TRBV14 to TRBJ1-5; a weak D match, TRBD1 (5 bases). Germline CDR1 SGHDN, CDR2 FVKESK. The ends were cut back, 0 bases at V and 1 base at J, with 19 bases in the middle. This CDR3 contains 19 residues. In nucleotides, the CDR3 is TGTGCCAGCAGCCAAGATTTATGTCAGGGCCCGGGAAGCAATCAGCCCCAGCATTTT. Its translation: CASSQDLCQGPGSNQPQHF. The variable domain in full, completed from reference TRBV14 and TRBJ1-5, reads EAGVTQFPSHSVIEKGQTVTLRCDPISGHDNLYWYRRVMGKEIKFLLHFVKESKQDESGMPNNRFLAERTGGTYSTLKVQPAELEDSGVYFCASSQDLCQGPGSNQPQHFGDGTRLSIL.

This clonotype was counted many times. The chain links TRBV6-1 to TRBJ1-1, with D perhaps matching TRBD1 (5 bases). The V gene lost 5 bases and the J gene lost 11 bases, with 12 bases spanning the gap. The CDR3 loop spans 11 amino acids. CDR1 and CDR2 (germline): MNHNS, SASEGT. This CDR3 reads CASSLQGEAFF. The CDR3 nucleotides are TGTGCCAGCAGTCTTCAGGGAGAGGCTTTCTTT.

This clonotype was counted at least ten times. This chain uses TRBV2 with TRBJ1-1; D not certain. Germline V lookup: CDR1 SNHLY, CDR2 FYNNEI. CDR3 length equals 15 residues. Trimming took off 6 bases at V and 1 base at J, with 15 bases between the two ends. In DNA, the CDR3 is TGTGCCAGCAGCCGATCCCCGACGGGGAACACTGAAGCTTTCTTT. Protein product: CASSRSPTGNTEAFF.

There are a few counts of this clonotype. A much larger clone is a single base away; this may be a read error. This chain uses TRBV5-1 with TRBJ1-1; a weak D match, TRBD1 (6 bases). The CDR3 is 13 residues long. Germline CDR1 SGHRS, CDR2 YFSETQ. DNA for the CDR3: TGCGCCAGAAGCTCCTCGACAGGCACTGAAGCTTTCTTT. Translating gives CARSSSTGTEAFF.

This clonotype was found many times. V usage is TRBV12-3 or TRBV12-4 and J usage is TRBJ2-6; D could derive from TRBD1 or TRBD2 (5 bases each). CDR3 length equals 15 residues. V lost 5 bases and J lost 7, with 15 bases in between. Here the CDR3 reads CASSIGTTDANVLTF. CDR3 in DNA: TGTGCCAGCAGTATCGGGACCACGGACGCCAACGTCCTGACTTTC.

This clonotype has ten or more counts. The chain couples TRBV29-1 to TRBJ2-7, with D tentatively TRBD1 or TRBD2 (5 bases each). Germline values: CDR1 SQVTM, CDR2 ANQGSEA. The V end lost 5 bases, the J end lost 3 bases, and 14 bases lay between the germline ends. The CDR3 spans 13 residues. The CDR3 DNA sequence: TGCAGCGTTTCGCAGGGTGGGGGCTACGAGCAGTACTTC. Translation gives CSVSQGGGYEQYF.

This clonotype has ten or more counts. This chain connects TRBV10-2 to TRBJ1-1; TRBD1 might be the D (5 bases). The CDR3 covers 12 residues. Germline lookup yields CDR1 WSHSY and CDR2 SAAADI. The V end was cut by 4 bases, the J end by 6 bases, with 9 bases between. CDR3 DNA: TGCGCCAGCAGTGGCGACAGTCCTGAAGCTTTCTTT. As protein: CASSGDSPEAFF.

This clonotype was seen many times. The chain is built from TRBV28 and TRBJ1-5; 7 positions match TRBD1. Germline loops: CDR1 MDHEN, CDR2 SYDVKM. Trimming at V came to 2 bases and at J to 3 bases, leaving 7 bases not matched to a gene. The CDR3 is 16 amino acids. This chain's CDR3 is CASSLPDRELNQPQHF. In nucleotides, the CDR3 is TGTGCCAGCAGTTTACCAGACAGGGAACTCAATCAGCCCCAGCATTTT.

In this sample, this clonotype turned up many times. The DNA for the CDR3 is TGTGCTAGTGGTTTGGTCCCGGGCTCCAAAGGGGAGACCCAGTACTTC. Translating gives CASGLVPGSKGETQYF. J is TRBJ2-5 and V is TRBV12-5, with no clear D. CDR3 length equals 16 residues. Trimming removed 0 bases from V and 5 bases from J, with 16 bases in between. Germline-derived CDR1 and CDR2 are LGHNT and FRNRAP.

CDR3 region: CASNRTVYTGELFF. CDR3 bases: TGTGCCAGTAACAGGACAGTTTACACCGGGGAGCTGTTTTTT. This rearrangement joins TRBV2 to TRBJ2-2; D perhaps matches TRBD1 (6 bases). With 9 bases removed from V and 3 bases from J, the gap between germline ends came to 14 bases. CDR1 and CDR2 (germline): SNHLY, FYNNEI. The CDR3 is made up of 14 amino acids.